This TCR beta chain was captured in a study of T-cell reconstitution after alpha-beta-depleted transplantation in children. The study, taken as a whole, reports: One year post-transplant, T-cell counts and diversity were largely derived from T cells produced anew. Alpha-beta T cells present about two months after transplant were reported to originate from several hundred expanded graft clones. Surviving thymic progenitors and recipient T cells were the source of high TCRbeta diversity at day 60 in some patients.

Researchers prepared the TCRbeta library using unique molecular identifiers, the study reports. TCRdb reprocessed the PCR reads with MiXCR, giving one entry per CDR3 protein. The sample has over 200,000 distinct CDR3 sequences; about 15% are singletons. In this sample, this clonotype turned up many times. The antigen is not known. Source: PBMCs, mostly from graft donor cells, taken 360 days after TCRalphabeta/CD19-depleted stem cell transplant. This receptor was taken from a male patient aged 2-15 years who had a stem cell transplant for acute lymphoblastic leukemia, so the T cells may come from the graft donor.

CDR3 sequence: CASSSSSGSRYNEQFF. Here the CDR3 DNA reads TGTGCCAGCAGTTCCTCGAGCGGGAGTCGCTACAATGAGCAGTTCTTC. The chain joins TRBV12-3 or TRBV12-4 to TRBJ2-1; 8 positions agree with TRBD2. V lost 4 bases, J lost 3 bases, and 8 bases stayed unmatched. This CDR3 is built from 16 residues.